This T cell receptor (beta chain) was identified during a study of T-cell reconstitution after alpha-beta-depleted transplantation in children. Construction of the TCRbeta library involved unique molecular identifiers. TCRdb re-derived calls from the PCR reads in MiXCR, one entry per CDR3 protein. Seen here are over 200,000 distinct CDR3 sequences, about 9.5% observed once, and the top ten hold approximately 5.9%. The CDR3 is 16 residues long. The J segment lost 1 base and the V segment lost 6 bases, leaving 9 bases of the junction unmatched. Sequences were derived from PBMCs from the stem cell graft donor, sampled from the stem cell graft. The TCR originated in a human donor who donated a stem cell graft to a child with acute lymphoblastic leukemia. The chain employs TRBV12-3 or TRBV12-4 and TRBJ1-1; TRBD1 agrees at 9 bases. This chain's CDR3 is CASSPNRGQGNTEAFF. CDR3 nucleotide sequence: TGTGCCAGCAGCCCGAACAGGGGGCAAGGGAACACTGAAGCTTTCTTT.